This paragraph reports one TCR beta chain. Here immunoSEQ multiplex PCR was the method, and the copy in TCRdb shows in-frame clones only, minus some. The top ten clones hold about 1.3% of a sample with tens of thousands of clones, around four fifths of them seen once. The CDR3 is 14 residues long. Germline CDR1 is PRHDT and CDR2 is FYEKMQ (reference sequence). Trimming shortened V by 0 bases and J by 7 bases, and 10 bases separated the two germline ends. These data belong to a study of T cell responses to AZD1222 COVID-19 vaccine. The V gene is TRBV13, the J gene TRBJ1-5; D unresolved. The source is an adult who received the AZD1222 COVID-19 vaccine. The sample consisted of peripheral blood, taken 28 days after the second AZD1222 dose. The CDR3 region is CASSLGPMEQPQHF. CDR3 DNA: TGTGCCAGCAGCTTAGGCCCCATGGAACAGCCCCAGCATTTT.